This T cell receptor beta chain is from a study of T-cell reconstitution after alpha-beta-depleted transplantation in children. General study results and limits: At around two months after transplant, the alpha-beta T cells were reportedly derived from several hundred expanded clones that came from non-depleted graft cells.

A library of TCRbeta sequences, prepared with unique molecular identifiers, was generated. TCRdb re-derived calls from the PCR reads in MiXCR, one entry per CDR3 protein. This sample has more than 200,000 distinct CDR3 sequences, with around 25% found just once. CDR3 length: 18 residues. The germline CDR1 and CDR2 sequences are MNHEY and SMNVEV (reference sequence). Losses at the gene ends were 2 bases for V and 4 bases for J; bases not matched to a gene: 16. With respect to this clonotype: The antigen is not known.

V usage is TRBV27 and J usage is TRBJ2-7; 8 positions agree with TRBD1. This receptor was identified in a female patient aged 2-10 years who had a stem cell transplant for congenital amegakaryocytic thrombocytopenia, so the T cells may come from the graft donor. The sequencing used PBMCs, mostly from graft donor cells, collected 360 days after TCRalphabeta/CD19-depleted stem cell transplant. The CDR3 sequence is CASSLRWGNWQGAYEQYF. The CDR3 DNA sequence: TGTGCCAGCAGTTTAAGGTGGGGGAATTGGCAGGGGGCTTACGAGCAGTACTTC.